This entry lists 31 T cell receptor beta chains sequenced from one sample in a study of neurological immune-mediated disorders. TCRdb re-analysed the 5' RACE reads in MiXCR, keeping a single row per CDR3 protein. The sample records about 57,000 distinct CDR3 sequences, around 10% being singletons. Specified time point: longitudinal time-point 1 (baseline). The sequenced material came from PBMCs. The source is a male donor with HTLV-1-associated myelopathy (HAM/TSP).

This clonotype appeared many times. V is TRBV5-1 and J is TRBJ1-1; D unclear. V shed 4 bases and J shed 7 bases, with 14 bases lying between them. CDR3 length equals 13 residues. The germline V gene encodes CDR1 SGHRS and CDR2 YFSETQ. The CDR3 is CASSPPRNNEAFF. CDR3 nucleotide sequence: TGCGCCAGCAGCCCCCCAAGGAATAATGAAGCTTTCTTT.

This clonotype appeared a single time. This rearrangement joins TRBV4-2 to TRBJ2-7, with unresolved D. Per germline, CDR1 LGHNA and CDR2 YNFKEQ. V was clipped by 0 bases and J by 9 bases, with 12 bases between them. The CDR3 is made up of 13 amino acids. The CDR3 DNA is TGTGCCAGCAGCCAAGATCTAGGTTTCGTGCAGTACTTC. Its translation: CASSQDLGFVQYF.

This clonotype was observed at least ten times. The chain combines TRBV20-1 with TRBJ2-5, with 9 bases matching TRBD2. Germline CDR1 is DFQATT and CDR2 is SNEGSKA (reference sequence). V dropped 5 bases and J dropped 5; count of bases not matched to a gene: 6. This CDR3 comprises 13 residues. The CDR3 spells CSAAGLAKETQYF. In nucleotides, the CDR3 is TGCAGTGCTGCCGGACTAGCGAAGGAGACCCAGTACTTC.

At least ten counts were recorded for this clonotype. The CDR3 region has the DNA TGTGCCAGCAGTTATCACGCCAGGGGATACTCCTACAATGAGCAGTTCTTC. It codes for CASSYHARGYSYNEQFF. V and J are TRBV6-2 or TRBV6-3 and TRBJ2-1, with D maybe TRBD1 (6 bases). CDR3 length equals 17 residues. Germline V gene sequence: CDR1 MNHEY, CDR2 SVGEGT. V gave up 3 bases and J gave up 0 bases, with 15 bases separating them.

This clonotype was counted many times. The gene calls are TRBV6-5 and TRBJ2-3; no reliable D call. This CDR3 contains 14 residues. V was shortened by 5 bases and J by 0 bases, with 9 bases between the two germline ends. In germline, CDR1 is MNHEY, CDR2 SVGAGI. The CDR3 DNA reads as TGTGCCAGCAGTCCGTGGACCAGCACAGATACGCAGTATTTT. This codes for CASSPWTSTDTQYF.

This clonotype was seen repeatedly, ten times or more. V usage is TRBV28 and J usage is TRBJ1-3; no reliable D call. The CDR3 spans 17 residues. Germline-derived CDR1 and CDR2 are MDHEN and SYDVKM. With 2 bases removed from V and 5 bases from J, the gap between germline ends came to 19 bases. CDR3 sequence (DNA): TGTGCCAGCAGTTTAACGTGGGAGGGTCCCTCAAGAAACACCATATATTTT. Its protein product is CASSLTWEGPSRNTIYF.

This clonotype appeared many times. This CDR3 is CASSQDRAYEQYF. The CDR3 DNA sequence: TGCGCCAGCAGCCAAGATCGGGCCTACGAGCAGTACTTC. J is TRBJ2-7 and V is TRBV4-3, with no clear D. The germline V and J ends were trimmed by 0 bases and 2 bases, with 5 bases remaining between them. CDR1 LGHNA and CDR2 YSLEER come from the germline V gene. This CDR3 contains 13 residues.

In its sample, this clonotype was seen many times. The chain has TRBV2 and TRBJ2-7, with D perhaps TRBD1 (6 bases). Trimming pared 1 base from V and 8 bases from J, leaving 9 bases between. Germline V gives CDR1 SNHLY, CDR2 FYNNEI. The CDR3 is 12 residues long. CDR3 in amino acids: CASSEGGPKQYF. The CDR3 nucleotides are TGTGCCAGCAGTGAAGGGGGGCCGAAGCAGTACTTC.

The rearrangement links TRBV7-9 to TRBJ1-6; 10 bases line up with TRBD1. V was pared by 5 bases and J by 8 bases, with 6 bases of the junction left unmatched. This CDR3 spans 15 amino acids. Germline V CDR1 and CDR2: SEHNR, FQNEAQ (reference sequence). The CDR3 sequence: CASSPGDRGYSPLHF. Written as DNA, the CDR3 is TGTGCCAGCAGCCCGGGGGACAGGGGATATTCACCCCTCCACTTT.

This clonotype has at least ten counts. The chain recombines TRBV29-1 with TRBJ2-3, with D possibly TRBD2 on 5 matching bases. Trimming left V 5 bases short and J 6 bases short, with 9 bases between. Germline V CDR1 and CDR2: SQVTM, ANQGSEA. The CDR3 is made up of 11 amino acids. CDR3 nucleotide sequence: TGCAGCGTTACTTTAGCGGATACGCAGTATTTT. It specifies CSVTLADTQYF.

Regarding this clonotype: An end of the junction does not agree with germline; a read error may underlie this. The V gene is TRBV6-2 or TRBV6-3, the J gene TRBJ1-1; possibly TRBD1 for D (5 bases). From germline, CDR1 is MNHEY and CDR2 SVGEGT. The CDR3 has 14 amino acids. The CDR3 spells CSSSHDSLNTEASF. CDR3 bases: TGTTCCAGCAGTCATGACAGCCTGAACACTGAAGCTTCCTTT.

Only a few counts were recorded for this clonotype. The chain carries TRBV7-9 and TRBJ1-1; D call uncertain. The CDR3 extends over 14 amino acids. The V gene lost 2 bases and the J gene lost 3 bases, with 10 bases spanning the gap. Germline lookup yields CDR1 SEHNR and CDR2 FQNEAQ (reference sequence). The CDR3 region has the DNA TGTGCCAGCAGCTTACAGCCCCAGGACACTGAAGCTTTCTTT. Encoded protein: CASSLQPQDTEAFF.

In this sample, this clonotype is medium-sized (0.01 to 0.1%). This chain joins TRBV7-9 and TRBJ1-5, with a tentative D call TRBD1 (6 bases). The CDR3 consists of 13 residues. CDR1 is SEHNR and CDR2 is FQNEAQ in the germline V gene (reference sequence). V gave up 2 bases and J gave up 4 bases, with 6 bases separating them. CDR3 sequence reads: CASSLQGNQPQHF. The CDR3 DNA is TGTGCCAGCAGCTTACAGGGGAATCAGCCCCAGCATTTT.

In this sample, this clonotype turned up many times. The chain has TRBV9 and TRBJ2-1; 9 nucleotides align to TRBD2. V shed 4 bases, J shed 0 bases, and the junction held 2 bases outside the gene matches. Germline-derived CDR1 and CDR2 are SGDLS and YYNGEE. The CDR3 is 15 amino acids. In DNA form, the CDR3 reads TGTGCCAGCAGCCTAGCGGGGAACTCCTACAATGAGCAGTTCTTC. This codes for CASSLAGNSYNEQFF.

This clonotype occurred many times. The CDR3 DNA reads TGTGCCAGCAGCTACGAAATGGGCGAGCAGTACTTC. It encodes CASSYEMGEQYF. The rearrangement uses TRBV7-9 and TRBJ2-7; D is unclear. This CDR3 comprises 12 residues. Trimming took 4 bases from V and 6 from J, leaving 10 bases between them. CDR1 is SEHNR, CDR2 FQNEAQ, per germline (reference sequence).

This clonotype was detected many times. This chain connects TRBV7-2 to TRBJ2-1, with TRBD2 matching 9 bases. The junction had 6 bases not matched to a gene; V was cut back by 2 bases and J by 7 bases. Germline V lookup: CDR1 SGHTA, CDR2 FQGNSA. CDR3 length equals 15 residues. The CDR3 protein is CASSLRGGAGNEQFF. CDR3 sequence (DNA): TGTGCCAGCAGCTTACGCGGGGGGGCTGGGAATGAGCAGTTCTTC.

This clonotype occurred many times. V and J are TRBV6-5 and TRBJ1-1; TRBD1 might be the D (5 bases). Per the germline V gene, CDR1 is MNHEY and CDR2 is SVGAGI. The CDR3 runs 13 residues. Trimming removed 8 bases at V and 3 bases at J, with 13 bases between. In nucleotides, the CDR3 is TGTGCCAGCCAAGGCAGGGTTTACACTGAAGCTTTCTTT. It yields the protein CASQGRVYTEAFF.

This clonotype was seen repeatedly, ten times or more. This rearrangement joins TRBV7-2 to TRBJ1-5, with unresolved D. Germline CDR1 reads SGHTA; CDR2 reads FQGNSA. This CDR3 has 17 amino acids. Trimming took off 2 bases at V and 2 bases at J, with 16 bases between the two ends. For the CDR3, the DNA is TGTGCCAGCAGCTTACGGGGAGTGGGGTTCGGCAATCAGCCCCAGCATTTT. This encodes CASSLRGVGFGNQPQHF.

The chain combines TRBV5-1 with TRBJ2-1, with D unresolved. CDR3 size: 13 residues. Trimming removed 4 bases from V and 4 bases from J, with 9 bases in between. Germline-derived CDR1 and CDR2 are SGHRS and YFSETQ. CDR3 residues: CASSRTDYNEQFF. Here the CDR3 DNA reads TGCGCCAGCAGCCGAACAGATTACAATGAGCAGTTCTTC.

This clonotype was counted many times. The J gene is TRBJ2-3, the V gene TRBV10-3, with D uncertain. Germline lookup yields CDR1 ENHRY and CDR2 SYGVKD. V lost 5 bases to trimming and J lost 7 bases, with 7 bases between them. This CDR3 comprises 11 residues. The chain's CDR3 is CAISNSNTQYF. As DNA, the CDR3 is TGTGCCATCAGTAACAGCAATACGCAGTATTTT.

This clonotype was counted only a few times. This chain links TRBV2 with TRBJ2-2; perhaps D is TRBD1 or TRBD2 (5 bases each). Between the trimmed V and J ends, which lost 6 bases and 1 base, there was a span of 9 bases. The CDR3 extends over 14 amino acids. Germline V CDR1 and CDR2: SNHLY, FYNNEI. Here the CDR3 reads CASSEGRNTGELFF. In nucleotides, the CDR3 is TGTGCCAGCAGCGAGGGACGGAACACCGGGGAGCTGTTTTTT.

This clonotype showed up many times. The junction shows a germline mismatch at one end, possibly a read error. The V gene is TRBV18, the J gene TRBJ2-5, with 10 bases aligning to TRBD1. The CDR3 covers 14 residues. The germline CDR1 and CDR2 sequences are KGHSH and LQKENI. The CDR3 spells CASSLGQGGETQYF. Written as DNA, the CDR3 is TGTGCCAGTTCACTTGGACAGGGGGGAGAGACCCAGTACTTC.

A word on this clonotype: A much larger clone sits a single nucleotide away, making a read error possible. CDR3 sequence (DNA): TGCGCCTGCAGCCCCAGGGGAGCGGATAATGAAAAACTGTTTTTT. Encoded protein: CACSPRGADNEKLFF. The chain recombines TRBV4-1 with TRBJ1-4; D perhaps matches TRBD1 (6 bases). CDR1 and CDR2 from the germline V gene are MGHRA and YSYEKL. The CDR3 sequence is 15 residues long.

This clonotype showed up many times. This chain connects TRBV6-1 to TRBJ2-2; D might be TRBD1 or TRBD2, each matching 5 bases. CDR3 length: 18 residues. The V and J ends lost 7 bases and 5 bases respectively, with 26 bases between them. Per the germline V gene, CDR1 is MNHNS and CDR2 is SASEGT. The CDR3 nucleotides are TGTGCCAGCACGGTACCCCCCGGGACCCCAAAGGGGACCGGGGAGCTGTTTTTT. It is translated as CASTVPPGTPKGTGELFF.

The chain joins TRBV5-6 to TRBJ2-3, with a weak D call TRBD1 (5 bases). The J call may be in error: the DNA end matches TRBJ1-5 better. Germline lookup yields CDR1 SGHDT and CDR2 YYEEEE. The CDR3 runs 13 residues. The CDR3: CASSFPTSGAQHF. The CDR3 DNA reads TGTGCCAGCAGCTTCCCGACTAGCGGGGCGCAGCATTTT.

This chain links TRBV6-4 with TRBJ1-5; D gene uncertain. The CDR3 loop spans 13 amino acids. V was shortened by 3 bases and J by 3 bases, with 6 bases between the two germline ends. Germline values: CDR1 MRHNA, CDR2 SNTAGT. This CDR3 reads CASSEVDNQPQHF. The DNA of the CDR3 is TGTGCCAGCAGTGAAGTAGACAATCAGCCCCAGCATTTT.

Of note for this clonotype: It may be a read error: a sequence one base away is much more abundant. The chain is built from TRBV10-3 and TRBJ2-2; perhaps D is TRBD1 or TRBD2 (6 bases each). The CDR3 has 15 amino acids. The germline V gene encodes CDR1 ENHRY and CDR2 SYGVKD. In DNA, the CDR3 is TGTGTCATCACCTCCTTGAAGGGGGGCACCGGGGAGCTGTTTTTT. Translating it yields CVITSLKGGTGELFF.

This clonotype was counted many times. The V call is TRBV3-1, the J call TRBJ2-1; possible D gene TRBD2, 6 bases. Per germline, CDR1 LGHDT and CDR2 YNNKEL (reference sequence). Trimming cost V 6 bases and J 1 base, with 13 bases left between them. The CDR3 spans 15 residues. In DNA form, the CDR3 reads TGTGCCAGCAGTCTACACGGGGGTTCCTACAATGAGCAGTTCTTC. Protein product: CASSLHGGSYNEQFF.

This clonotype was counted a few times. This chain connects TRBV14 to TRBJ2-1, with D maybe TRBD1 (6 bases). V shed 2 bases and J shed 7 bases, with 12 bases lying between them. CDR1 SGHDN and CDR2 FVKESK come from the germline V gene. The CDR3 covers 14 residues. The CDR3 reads CASSQSGTKNEQFF. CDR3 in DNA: TGTGCCAGCAGCCAATCCGGGACAAAAAATGAGCAGTTCTTC.

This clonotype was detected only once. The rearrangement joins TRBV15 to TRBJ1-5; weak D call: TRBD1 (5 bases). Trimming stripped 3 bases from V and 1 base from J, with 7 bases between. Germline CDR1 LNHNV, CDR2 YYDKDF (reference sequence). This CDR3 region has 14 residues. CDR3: CATSSGDSNQPQHF. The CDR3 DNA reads TGTGCCACCAGCAGCGGGGACAGCAATCAGCCCCAGCATTTT.

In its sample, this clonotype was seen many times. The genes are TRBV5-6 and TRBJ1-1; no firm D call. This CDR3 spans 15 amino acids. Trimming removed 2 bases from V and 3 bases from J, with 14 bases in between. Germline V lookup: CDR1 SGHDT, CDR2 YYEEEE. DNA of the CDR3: TGTGCCAGCAGCTTCCGACTGGCCGGGGACACTGAAGCTTTCTTT. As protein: CASSFRLAGDTEAFF.